The T cell receptor (beta chain) under discussion was sequenced for a study of CD8 T cells in ankylosing spondylitis. Findings of the study overall: A CD8+ phenotype characterized the disease-linked clones, which were relatively rare in peripheral blood. Enrichment of disease-linked clones was reportedly significant in matched ankylosing spondylitis synovial fluid.

Using quantitative 5'-RACE with molecular barcodes, the authors made TCR beta libraries. TCRdb re-derived calls from the 5' RACE reads in MiXCR, one entry per CDR3 protein. Among 130,000 to 150,000 distinct CDR3 sequences listed, roughly 8.8% were seen once. J gave up 4 bases and V 0 bases, and 5 bases lay outside the gene matches. The CDR3 has 15 amino acids. Per the germline V gene, CDR1 is SGDLS and CDR2 is YYNGEE. The table lists this clonotype with many counts. Antigen: not known. J is TRBJ2-3 and V is TRBV9, with TRBD2 identical over 7 bases. The source of this sequence is a male donor with ankylosing spondylitis. The sequenced sample was synovial fluid, either unsorted or a sorted T cell fraction (not recorded which). The CDR3 DNA reads TGTGCCAGCAGCGTAGGGGCGGGGGAGGCAGATACGCAGTATTTT. Its translation: CASSVGAGEADTQYF. The full variable domain, in which reference TRBV9 and TRBJ2-3 provide the parts outside the CDR3, is DSGVTQTPKHLITATGQRVTLRCSPRSGDLSVYWYQQSLDQGLQFLIQYYNGEERAKGNILERFSAQQFPDLHSELNLSSLELGDSALYFCASSVGAGEADTQYFGPGTRLTVL.